Below, 9 T cell receptor beta chains from the same sample are listed, as sequenced in a study of CD8 T cell repertoires and HIV-1 epitope variants. Sequencing used immunoSEQ multiplex PCR; TCRdb keeps in-frame clones, though not all of them. The repertoire holds roughly 4,800 clones, with 55% to 70% as singletons. These TCRs are of unknown antigen specificity. The sample was cultured CD8+ T cells derived from PBMCs. The receptors were sampled from a male donor with HIV.

CDR3 sequence: CASSSPRQNYEQYF. Written as DNA, the CDR3 is TGTGCCAGCAGTTCACCCCGCCAGAACTACGAGCAGTACTTC. The chain combines TRBV28 with TRBJ2-7; D unresolved. There are 14 residues in the CDR3. V was trimmed by 4 bases and J by 3 bases, leaving 13 bases between them. CDR1 and CDR2 (germline): MDHEN, SYDVKM.

The gene calls are TRBV27 and TRBJ2-7; 7 positions agree with TRBD2. Germline CDR1 reads MNHEY; CDR2 reads SMNVEV (reference sequence). The ends lost 2 bases at V and 2 bases at J; junction bases unmatched: 3. CDR3 length: 14 residues. The CDR3 nucleotides read TGTGCCAGCAGTTTAGCGGGGGTCACCTACGAGCAGTACTTC. This translates into CASSLAGVTYEQYF.

This sequence joins TRBV10-3 and TRBJ1-3; D is undetermined. The CDR3 covers 16 residues. Between the trimmed V and J ends, which lost 6 bases and 0 bases, there was a span of 15 bases. Germline lookup yields CDR1 ENHRY and CDR2 SYGVKD. The CDR3 loop is CAISPGPLHSGNTIYF. CDR3 coding DNA: TGTGCCATCAGCCCAGGACCGCTACACTCTGGAAACACCATATATTTT.

The chain employs TRBV28 and TRBJ2-3, with TRBD2 matching over 7 bases. The germline V gene has CDR1 MDHEN and CDR2 SYDVKM. The CDR3 has 15 residues. Trimming at V came to 3 bases and at J to 4 bases, leaving 7 bases not matched to a gene. The CDR3 sequence is CASSLGGVFADTQYF. The DNA for the CDR3 is TGTGCCAGCAGTTTGGGGGGGGTATTTGCAGATACGCAGTATTTT.

This clone is categorized as medium-sized (0.01 to 0.1%). The rearrangement links TRBV5-1 to TRBJ2-7; 7 nucleotides line up with TRBD2. With V trimmed by 2 bases and J by 0 bases, 11 bases remained unmatched. Germline V lookup: CDR1 SGHRS, CDR2 YFSETQ. CDR3 length: 17 residues. The CDR3 DNA is TGCGCCAGCAGCTTATACAGCGGGACCACAAGCTCCTACGAGCAGTACTTC. Translation: CASSLYSGTTSSYEQYF.

The chain uses TRBV7-6 and TRBJ2-7; tentatively, D is TRBD2 (7 bases). Germline CDR1 reads SGHVS; CDR2 reads FNYEAQ. The CDR3 covers 17 residues. Trimming removed 1 base at V and 2 bases at J, with 18 bases between. CDR3 in amino acids: CASSLVLGGGVAYEQYF. The CDR3 DNA is TGTGCCAGCAGCTTAGTATTAGGGGGGGGAGTAGCCTACGAGCAGTACTTC.

The chain combines TRBV13 with TRBJ2-1; a possible D gene is TRBD1 (6 bases). Trimming pared 0 bases from V and 3 bases from J, leaving 12 bases between. CDR3 size: 16 residues. Germline loops: CDR1 PRHDT, CDR2 FYEKMQ (reference sequence). CDR3 loop: CASSLGPRDNYNEQFF. The CDR3 DNA sequence: TGTGCCAGCAGCTTAGGCCCCCGGGACAACTACAATGAGCAGTTCTTC. Full variable domain (remainder filled in from reference TRBV13 and TRBJ2-1): AAGVIQSPRHLIKEKRETATLKCYPIPRHDTVYWYQQGPGQDPQFLISFYEKMQSDKGSIPDRFSAQQFSDYHSELNMSSLELGDSALYFCASSLGPRDNYNEQFFGPGTRLTVL.

The chain has TRBV5-4 and TRBJ2-3; 7 positions agree with TRBD2. The CDR3 loop spans 15 amino acids. Germline-derived CDR1 and CDR2 are SGHNT and YYREEE (reference sequence). The V and J ends lost 1 base and 3 bases, in that order; junction bases with no gene match: 5. This CDR3 reads CASSLLGGGTDTQYF. CDR3 DNA: TGTGCCAGCAGCTTGCTGGGCGGGGGAACAGATACGCAGTATTTT.

The chain has TRBV6-5 and TRBJ2-1; D gene uncertain. Germline values: CDR1 MNHEY, CDR2 SVGAGI. V was cut by 2 bases and J by 5 bases, with 13 bases left in between. The CDR3 loop spans 15 amino acids. The CDR3, as DNA: TGTGCCAGCAGTTACGAAAAGGCCTTCGACAATGAGCAGTTCTTC. Translation gives CASSYEKAFDNEQFF.